This T cell receptor (beta chain) was captured in a study of vaccination and CD4 T cells after COVID-19 (dated by TCRdb to about 2022). With respect to the entire study: SARS-CoV-2 positivity had been established in the convalescent patients by nasal swab PCR, and mild disease was recorded in several of these patients and severe disease in one. The spike-specific CD4+ TCR repertoire was compared before and after mRNA vaccination in approximately ten COVID-19 convalescent patients and a few infection-naive healthy vaccine recipients. Post-COVID blood samples were collected from convalescent patients a median of approximately 93 days after diagnosis, with a range of about 35 to 170 days. In control cultures, a CEFX viral epitope pool was used as positive control, an HIV-1 Nef peptide pool was used as negative control, or no peptide was added. Post-vaccine blood samples were collected a median of 72 days after the second vaccine dose, ranging from about 13 to 241 days. Participants got two doses of the Pfizer-BioNTech BNT162b2 vaccine (n=8) or two doses of the Moderna mRNA-1273 vaccine (n=2). Overlapping spike peptide pools from SARS-CoV-2 and from the common cold coronaviruses HCoV-NL63, HCoV-OC43 and HCoV-229E were used as culture stimuli. In the convalescent cohort there were six males and four females, among whom were two Hispanic individuals, seven Caucasians, two Asians and one multiracial person. What the authors observed across the whole study: Of the vaccine-specific clones found in convalescent patients, nearly all (304 of 307) were mono-reactive for SARS-CoV-2 spike instead of being cross-reactive with common cold coronaviruses. Relatively few convalescent patients were included in the study, and early timepoints after natural infection were not analyzed. An increase in the median number of SARS-CoV-2-reactive clonotypes from 20 to 25 after infection to roughly 39 after vaccination was observed, but the change was not found to be significant. Among the post-vaccine SARS-CoV-2-reactive clones in convalescent patients, a median 86.3% showed up only after vaccination, which suggests vaccine-specific priming.

The protocol used for the library was PCR. DNA from cultured CD4+ T cells underwent TCR sequencing with the Oncomine TCR Beta short-read assay at the Johns Hopkins FTIC core. Genomic DNA was extracted from the cultured CD4+ T cells with the QIAamp micro DNA kit. The Oncomine TCR Beta libraries from cultured CD4+ T cells were pooled using unique dual indexes and then sequenced on an Illumina iSeq 100. In the authors' own workflow: Non-productive sequences were removed, and CDR3s that did not start with C, did not end with F or W, or were shorter than 7 amino acids were discarded. The MANAFEST web application was used to identify antigen-specific clonotypes by comparing peptide-stimulated wells against reference wells and other culture wells. For a clone to be called positive, the clone needed an FDR below 0.05, an odds ratio above 5, and a productive frequency above 0.1% in at least two of three replicate wells. A clonotype counted as cross-reactive if it showed significant expansion both in the SARS-CoV-2 spike wells and in at least one common cold coronavirus spike condition. Levenshtein distances (stringdist) and unrooted phylogenetic trees (ape) in R version 3.6.1 were used to assess CDR3 homology. The public sequencing data were trimmed at Q25 with fastp and processed into clonotypes with MiXCR by TCRdb, which kept only in-frame beta chains. Duplicate CDR3 protein sequences are folded into a single record with the most common DNA and genes. In this record, the V and J calls reflect TCRdb's handling and not the investigators' own analysis. This sample comprises around 16,000 distinct CDR3 sequences, around three fifths of them detected only once. 7% to 8.5% of the sample comes from the top ten.

In the paper's terms, the treatment or condition label means: 10-day PBMC culture with coronavirus spike peptide pools or control peptides (ViraFEST assay). The ViraFEST assay, used in the study, expanded antigen-specific T cells with peptide pools and then identified the expanded clonotypes through TCR sequencing. The convalescent patients' positive SARS-CoV-2 PCR tests fell between March and December 2020, which was before the Alpha, Beta and Delta variants emerged in the United States. Each well held fewer than 2.5 million PBMCs cultured with 9 to 10 ug/ml peptide pools in IMDM containing 5% human AB serum and roughly 10 IU/ml IL-2. Half of the culture medium was replaced with fresh IL-2-containing medium on days 3 and 7. After 10 days of culture, CD4+ T cells were isolated by negative selection with the EasySep CD4+ T cell isolation kit. Ficoll-Paque Plus gradient centrifugation was used to isolate PBMCs from whole blood, and the isolated PBMCs were then either used fresh or cryopreserved at -140C. Each culture condition was generally run in triplicate wells.

The CDR3 measures 14 amino acids from cysteine to phenylalanine. Kept here is only the CDR3 DNA, which spans 42 bases and is read in frame from base 1. The junction shows trimming of 5 bases on V and 5 bases on J, plus 13 bases between the germline ends. According to the germline V gene (reference sequence), CDR1 reads MNHEY and CDR2 reads SMNVEV. As regards this clonotype: Its antigen is still unknown. Base qualities are missing; no much larger clone stands one base away.

The source of this sequence is a human donor who had recovered from COVID-19. Sequencing was performed on CD4+ T cells from blood, cultured in vitro. The receptor chain draws on TRBV27 and TRBJ1-3, and possibly TRBD1, on 6 matching bases. The CDR3 reads CASSPTGSRNTIYF. Here is the DNA: TGTGCCAGCAGTCCAACAGGGAGCCGAAACACCATATATTTT.